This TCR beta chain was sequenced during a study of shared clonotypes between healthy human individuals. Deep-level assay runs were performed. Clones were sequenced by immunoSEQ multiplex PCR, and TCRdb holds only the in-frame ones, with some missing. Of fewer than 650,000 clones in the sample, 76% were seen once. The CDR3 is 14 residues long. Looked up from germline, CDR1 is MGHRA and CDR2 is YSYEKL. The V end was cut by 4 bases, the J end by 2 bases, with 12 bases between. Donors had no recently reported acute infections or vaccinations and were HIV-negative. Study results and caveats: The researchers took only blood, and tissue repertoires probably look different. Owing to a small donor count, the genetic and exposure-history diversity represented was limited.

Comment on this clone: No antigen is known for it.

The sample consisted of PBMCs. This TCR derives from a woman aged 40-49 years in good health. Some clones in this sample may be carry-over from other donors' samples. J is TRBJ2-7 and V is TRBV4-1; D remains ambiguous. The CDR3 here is CASSPLGSTYEQYF. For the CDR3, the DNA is TGCGCCAGCAGCCCGCTTGGCAGCACCTACGAGCAGTACTTC.